This entry concerns a single TCR beta chain. Its antigen target is currently unknown. No base quality information exists; no much larger clone differs at one position. The donors were healthy, HIV-negative adults who had no recently reported acute infections or vaccinations. Every donor was a Caucasian adult residing in Nashville, Tennessee, USA. CD4+ T cells were enriched by magnetic negative selection; naive cells were then positively selected on CD45RA, and the negative fraction formed the memory subset. Blood was obtained by leukapheresis, after which PBMCs were separated by Ficoll-Histopaque density gradient centrifugation and cryopreserved in liquid nitrogen vapor phase. Purity and quantity of every magnetically sorted T cell population were checked by analytical flow cytometry. Genomic DNA was isolated from every sorted fraction and measured by UV absorbance on a Nanodrop 2000c. TCR CDR3 regions were amplified from genomic DNA by multiplex PCR using the deep immunoSEQ assay. Extracted genomic DNA from each cell subset was distributed evenly across all wells of several immunoSEQ 96-well plates, and each plate was treated as a replicate. Each replicate PCR for sorted subsets received around 0.2 ug genomic DNA, equal to tens of thousands of T cell genomes. The purified libraries were quantified using a Qubit 3.0 fluorometer, sized with a Bioanalyzer 2100, and then quantified again using the KAPA Library Quantification kit. Every immunoSEQ 96-well plate was sequenced on a dedicated single-read 150-cycle Illumina NextSeq 550 flow cell. On the authors' methods: The immunoSEQ output contained only junctional sequences without quality scores, so filtering could not match that applied to full-length reads. Sequences were annotated with PyIR, a Python wrapper for IgBLAST v1.9, using IMGT germline references to assign V/J genes and CDR3. Any read was removed if the V/J assignment was weak (E-value above 1e-6), the CDR3 was missing, or the read contained stop codons, out-of-frame junctions, or ambiguous translated residues. V3J clonotypes were defined by identical inferred V gene, J gene, and CDR3 amino acid sequence. Percentage overlap between repertoires was computed as shared unique clonotypes divided by the size of the smaller repertoire. Repertoire richness was assessed with RTK rarefaction, the Chao1 estimator, and Recon v2.1 estimates of unobserved clonotypes. For all TCRbeta clonotypes obtained by the gDNA method from a handful of donors, generation probabilities were computed with OLGA. This immuneACCESS table, as held by TCRdb, lists in-frame sequences with V and J called but not all clones. Of the missing ones, under half trace to an unresolved V gene in checked studies; the others have no known cause. The V and J calls and clone size are taken from that table; D and trimming were inferred from the DNA. The sample table lists a few million clones, approximately 95% of them with a count of one. About 0.39% of the sample goes to the ten largest clones.

This specimen comes from a study of shared clonotypes between healthy human individuals (dated by TCRdb to 2020 to 2021). Study-level background: A few men and a couple of women, aged 18 to 49 years, made up the cohort. Leukapheresis yielded between about 0.85 and 10 billion PBMCs per donor. For each donor, three plates each were used for CD4 naive and CD4 memory, two plates were used for CD8 naive, and one plate was used for CD8 memory. Libraries were prepared and TCR repertoires were sequenced by different laboratories using diverse techniques, in order to increase sequencing depth and limit assay-specific biases. To estimate repertoire size and how much clonotype sharing occurs between individuals, the study deeply sequenced the blood TCR repertoires of several healthy adults. General study outcomes and caveats: Rarefaction of sorted-subset datasets indicated incomplete sequencing despite the large sequencing depth. Only blood was sampled, and tissue TCR repertoires likely differ from those in blood. Compared with non-shared clonotypes, the clonotypes found in all four sorted-subset donors had higher generation probabilities. Because the study included a small number of donors, the genetic and exposure-history diversity represented was limited. Based on pairwise subsampling, the degree of clonotype sharing among donors was expected to be affected by sequencing depth. Across several donors, approximately 4.6% of naive CD4, roughly 3.5% of naive CD8, approximately 2.5% of memory CD4, and about 0.44% of memory CD8 clonotypes were shared. Larger estimated clonotype richness was generally found for naive subsets than for memory subsets.

The germline V gene (reference sequence) yields MNHEY for CDR1 and SMNVEV for CDR2. The CDR3, from cysteine to phenylalanine, totals 16 residues. Solely the CDR3 DNA is kept, with 48 bases framed from the first base. A distance of 18 bases separates the germline ends of V and J, which lose 3 bases and 6 bases respectively. Recombination connected TRBV27 to TRBJ1-5, with the D gene not confidently named. This TCR was recovered from a man aged 18 to 29 in good health. Some clones in this sample may be carry-over from other donors' samples. Sequencing was done on a sample of naive CD4+ T cells from PBMCs. The cell subset or site label here, explained by the study, means: CD45RA+ positively selected. The nucleotides read TGTGCCAGCAGTTTTTCCTATTTGGCCTCCAGTCAGCCCCAGCATTTT. This yields the protein CASSFSYLASSQPQHF.